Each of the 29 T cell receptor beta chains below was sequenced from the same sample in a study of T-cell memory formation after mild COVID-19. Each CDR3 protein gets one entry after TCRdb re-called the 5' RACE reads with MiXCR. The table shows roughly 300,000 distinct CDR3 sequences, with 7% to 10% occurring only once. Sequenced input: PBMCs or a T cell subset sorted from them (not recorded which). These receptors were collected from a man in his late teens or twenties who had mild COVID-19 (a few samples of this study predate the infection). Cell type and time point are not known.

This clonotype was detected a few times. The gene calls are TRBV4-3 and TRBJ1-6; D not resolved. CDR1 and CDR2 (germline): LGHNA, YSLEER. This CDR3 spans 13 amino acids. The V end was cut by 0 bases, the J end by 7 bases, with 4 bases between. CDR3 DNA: TGCGCCAGCAGCCAAGAGTGGAATTCACCCCTCCACTTT. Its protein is CASSQEWNSPLHF.

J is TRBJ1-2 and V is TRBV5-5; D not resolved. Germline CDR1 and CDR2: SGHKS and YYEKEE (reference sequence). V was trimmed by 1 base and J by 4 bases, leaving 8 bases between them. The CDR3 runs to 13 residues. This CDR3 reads CASSLTHIYGYTF. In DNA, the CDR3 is TGTGCCAGCAGCTTGACCCACATCTATGGCTACACCTTC.

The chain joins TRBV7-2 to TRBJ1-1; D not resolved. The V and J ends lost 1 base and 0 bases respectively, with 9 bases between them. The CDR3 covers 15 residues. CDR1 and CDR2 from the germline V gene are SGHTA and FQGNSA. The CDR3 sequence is CASSLEKNLNTEAFF. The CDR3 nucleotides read TGTGCCAGCAGCTTAGAGAAGAATCTGAACACTGAAGCTTTCTTT.

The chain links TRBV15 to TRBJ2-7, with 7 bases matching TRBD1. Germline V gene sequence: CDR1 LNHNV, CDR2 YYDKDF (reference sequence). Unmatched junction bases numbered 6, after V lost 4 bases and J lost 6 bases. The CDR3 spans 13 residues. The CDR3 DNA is TGTGCCACCAGCACCAGACAGGGTGGCGAGCAGTACGTC. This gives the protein CATSTRQGGEQYV.

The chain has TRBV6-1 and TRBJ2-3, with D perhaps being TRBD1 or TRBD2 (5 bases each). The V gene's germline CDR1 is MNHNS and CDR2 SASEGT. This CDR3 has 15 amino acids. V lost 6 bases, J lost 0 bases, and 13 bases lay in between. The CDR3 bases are TGTGCCAGCAGCCGAACGGGGCAGAGCACAGATACGCAGTATTTT. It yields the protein CASSRTGQSTDTQYF.

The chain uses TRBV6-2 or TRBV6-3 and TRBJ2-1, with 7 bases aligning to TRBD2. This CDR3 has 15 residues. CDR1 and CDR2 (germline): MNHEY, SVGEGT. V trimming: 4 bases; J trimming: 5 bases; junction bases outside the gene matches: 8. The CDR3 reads CASSLITGGNNEQFF. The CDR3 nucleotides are TGTGCCAGCAGTTTGATAACGGGGGGAAACAATGAGCAGTTCTTC.

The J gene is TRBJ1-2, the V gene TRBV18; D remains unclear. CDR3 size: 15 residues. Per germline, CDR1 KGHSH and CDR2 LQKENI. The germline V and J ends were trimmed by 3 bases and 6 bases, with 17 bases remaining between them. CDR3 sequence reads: CASSPNRGQQDGYTF. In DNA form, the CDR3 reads TGTGCCAGCTCACCGAATCGAGGGCAGCAGGATGGCTACACCTTC.

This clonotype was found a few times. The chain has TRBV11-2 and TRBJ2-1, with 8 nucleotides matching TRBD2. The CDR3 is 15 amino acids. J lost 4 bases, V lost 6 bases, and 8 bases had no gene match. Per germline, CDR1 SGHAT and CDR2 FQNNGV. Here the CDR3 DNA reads TGTGCCAGCAGTGCCGTCGGGGGGGGTTACAATGAGCAGTTCTTC. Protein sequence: CASSAVGGGYNEQFF. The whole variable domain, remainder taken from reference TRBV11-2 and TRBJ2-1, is EAGVAQSPRYKIIEKRQSVAFWCNPISGHATLYWYQQILGQGPKLLIQFQNNGVVDDSQLPKDRFSAERLKGVDSTLKIQPAKLEDSAVYLCASSAVGGGYNEQFFGPGTRLTVL.

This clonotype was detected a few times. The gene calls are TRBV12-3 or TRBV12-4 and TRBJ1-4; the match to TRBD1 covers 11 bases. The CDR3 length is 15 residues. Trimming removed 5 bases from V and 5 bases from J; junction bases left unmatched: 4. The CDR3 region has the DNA TGTGCCAGCAGTCGACGGACAGGGGGCAATGAAAAACTGTTTTTT. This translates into CASSRRTGGNEKLFF.

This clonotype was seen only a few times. The CDR3 DNA reads TGCAGTGCTAGAGATCGACTAGCGGGGGAACAAGAGACCCAGTACTTC. The encoded protein is CSARDRLAGEQETQYF. The genes are TRBV20-1 and TRBJ2-5; 12 bases map to TRBD2. V was pared by 0 bases and J by 2 bases, with 4 bases of the junction left unmatched. Germline CDR1 DFQATT, CDR2 SNEGSKA (reference sequence). The CDR3 length is 16 residues.

This CDR3 reads CASSPRNGANTEAFF. CDR3 nucleotide sequence: TGTGCCAGCTCACCCCGAAACGGAGCGAACACTGAAGCTTTCTTT. The V call is TRBV18, the J call TRBJ1-1; no firm D call. The CDR3 runs 15 residues. Deletions cut 3 bases from V and 1 base from J, with 12 bases between. CDR1 is KGHSH and CDR2 is LQKENI in the germline V gene.

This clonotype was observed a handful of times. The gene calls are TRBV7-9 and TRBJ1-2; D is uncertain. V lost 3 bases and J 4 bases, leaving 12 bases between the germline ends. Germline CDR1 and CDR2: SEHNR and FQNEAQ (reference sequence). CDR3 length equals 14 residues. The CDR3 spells CASSLGSLAYGYTF. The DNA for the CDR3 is TGTGCCAGCAGCTTGGGTTCCCTAGCCTATGGCTACACCTTC. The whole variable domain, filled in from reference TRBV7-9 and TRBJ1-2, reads DTGVSQNPRHKITKRGQNVTFRCDPISEHNRLYWYRQTLGQGPEFLTYFQNEAQLEKSRLLSDRFSAERPKGSFSTLEIQRTEQGDSAMYLCASSLGSLAYGYTFGSGTRLTVV.

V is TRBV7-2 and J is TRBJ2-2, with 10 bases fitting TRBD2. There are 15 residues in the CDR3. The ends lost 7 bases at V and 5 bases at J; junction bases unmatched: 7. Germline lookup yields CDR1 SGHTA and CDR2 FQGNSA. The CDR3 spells CASKKRGGLTGELFF. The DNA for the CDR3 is TGTGCCAGCAAGAAGCGGGGGGGCCTTACCGGGGAGCTGTTTTTT.

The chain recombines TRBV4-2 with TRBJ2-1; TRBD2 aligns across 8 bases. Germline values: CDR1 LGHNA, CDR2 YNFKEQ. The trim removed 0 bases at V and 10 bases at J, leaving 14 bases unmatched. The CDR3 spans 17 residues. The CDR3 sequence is CASSQDMAGGPVQEQFF. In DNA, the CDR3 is TGTGCCAGCAGCCAAGATATGGCGGGGGGTCCCGTCCAGGAGCAGTTCTTC.

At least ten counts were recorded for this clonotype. The CDR3 coding sequence is TGTGCCAGCAGTTACTGGGCGGGGGAGCGGGAGACCCAGTACTTC. Translating it yields CASSYWAGERETQYF. The chain carries TRBV6-2 or TRBV6-3 and TRBJ2-5; TRBD2 matches 7 bases. Germline-derived CDR1 and CDR2 are MNHEY and SVGEGT. The CDR3 length is 15 residues. The ends lost 1 base at V and 5 bases at J; junction bases unmatched: 7.

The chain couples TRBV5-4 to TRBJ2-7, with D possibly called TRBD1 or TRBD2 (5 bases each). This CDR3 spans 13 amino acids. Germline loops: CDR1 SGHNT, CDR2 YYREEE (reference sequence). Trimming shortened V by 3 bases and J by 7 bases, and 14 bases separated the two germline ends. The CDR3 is CASSWDVPGEQYF. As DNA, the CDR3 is TGTGCCAGCAGCTGGGACGTTCCGGGGGAGCAGTACTTC.

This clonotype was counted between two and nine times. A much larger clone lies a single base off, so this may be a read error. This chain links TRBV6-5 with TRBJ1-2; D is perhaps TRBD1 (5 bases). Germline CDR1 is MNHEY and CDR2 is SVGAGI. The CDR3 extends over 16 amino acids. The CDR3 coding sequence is TGTGCCACCAGTTACTCTTTGGCAGGGAGTTTGTATGGCTACACCTTC. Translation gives CATSYSLAGSLYGYTF.

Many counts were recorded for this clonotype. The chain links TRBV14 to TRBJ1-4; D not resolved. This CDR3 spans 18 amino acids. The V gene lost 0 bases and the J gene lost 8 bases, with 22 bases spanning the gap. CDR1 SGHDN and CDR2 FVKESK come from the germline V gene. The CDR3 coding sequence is TGTGCCAGCAGCCAAGATCTCGCCCTCGACGGTTCGGGGGAAAAACTGTTTTTT. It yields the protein CASSQDLALDGSGEKLFF.

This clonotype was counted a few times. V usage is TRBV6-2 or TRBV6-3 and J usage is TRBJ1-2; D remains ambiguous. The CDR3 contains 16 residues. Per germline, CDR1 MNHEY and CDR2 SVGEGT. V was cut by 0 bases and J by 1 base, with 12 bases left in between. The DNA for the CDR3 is TGTGCCAGCAGTTACTCTGACGGTTACCTTAACTATGGCTACACCTTC. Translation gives CASSYSDGYLNYGYTF.

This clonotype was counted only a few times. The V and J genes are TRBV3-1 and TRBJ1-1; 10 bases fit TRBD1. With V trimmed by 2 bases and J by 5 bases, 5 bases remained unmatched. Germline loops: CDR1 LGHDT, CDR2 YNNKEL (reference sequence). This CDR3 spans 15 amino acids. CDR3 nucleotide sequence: TGTGCCAGCAGCCAACCGGGACAGGGGAAGACTGAAGCTTTCTTT. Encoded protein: CASSQPGQGKTEAFF. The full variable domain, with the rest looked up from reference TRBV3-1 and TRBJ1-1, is DTAVSQTPKYLVTQMGNDKSIKCEQNLGHDTMYWYKQDSKKFLKIMFSYNNKELIINETVPNRFSPKSPDKAHLNLHINSLELGDSAVYFCASSQPGQGKTEAFFGQGTRLTVV.

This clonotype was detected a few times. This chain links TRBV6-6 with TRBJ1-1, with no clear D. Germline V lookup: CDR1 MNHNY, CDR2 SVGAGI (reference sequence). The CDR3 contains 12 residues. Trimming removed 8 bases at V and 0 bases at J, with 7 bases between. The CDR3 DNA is TGTGCCAGCGGCTATCTGAACACTGAAGCTTTCTTT. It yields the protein CASGYLNTEAFF.

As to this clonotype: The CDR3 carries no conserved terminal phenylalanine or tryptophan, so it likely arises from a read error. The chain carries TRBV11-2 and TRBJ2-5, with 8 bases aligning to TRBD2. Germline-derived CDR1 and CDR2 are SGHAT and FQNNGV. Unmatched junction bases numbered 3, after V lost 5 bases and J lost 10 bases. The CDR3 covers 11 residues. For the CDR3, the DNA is TGTGCCAGCAGCCTCGGGGGGGACCAGTACATC. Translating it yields CASSLGGDQYI.

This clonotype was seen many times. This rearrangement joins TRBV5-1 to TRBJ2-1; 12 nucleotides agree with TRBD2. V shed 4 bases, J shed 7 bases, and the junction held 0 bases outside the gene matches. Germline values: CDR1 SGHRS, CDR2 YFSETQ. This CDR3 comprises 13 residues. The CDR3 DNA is TGCGCCAGCAGCGGGACTAGCGGGAATGAGCAGTTCTTC. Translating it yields CASSGTSGNEQFF. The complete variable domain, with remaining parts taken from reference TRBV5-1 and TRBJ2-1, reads KAGVTQTPRYLIKTRGQQVTLSCSPISGHRSVSWYQQTPGQGLQFLFEYFSETQRNKGNFPGRFSGRQFSNSRSEMNVSTLELGDSALYLCASSGTSGNEQFFGPGTRLTVL.

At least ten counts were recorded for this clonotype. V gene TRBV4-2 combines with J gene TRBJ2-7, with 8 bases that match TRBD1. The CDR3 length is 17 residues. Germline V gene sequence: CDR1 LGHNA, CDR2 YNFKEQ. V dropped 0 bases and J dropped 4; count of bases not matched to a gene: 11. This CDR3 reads CASSQEWVSGGEYEQYF. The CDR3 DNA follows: TGTGCCAGCAGCCAAGAGTGGGTGTCAGGGGGCGAATACGAGCAGTACTTC.

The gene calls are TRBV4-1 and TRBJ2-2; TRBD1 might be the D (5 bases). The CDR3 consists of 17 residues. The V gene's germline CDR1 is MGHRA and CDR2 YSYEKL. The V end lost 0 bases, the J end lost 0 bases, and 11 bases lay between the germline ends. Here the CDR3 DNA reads TGCGCCAGCAGCCAAGAGGGCCACAGGCCGAACACCGGGGAGCTGTTTTTT. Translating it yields CASSQEGHRPNTGELFF.

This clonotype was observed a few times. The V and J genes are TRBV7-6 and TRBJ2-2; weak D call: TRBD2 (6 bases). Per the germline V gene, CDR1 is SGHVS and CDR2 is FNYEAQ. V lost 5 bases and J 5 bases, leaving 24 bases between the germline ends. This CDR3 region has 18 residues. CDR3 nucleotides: TGTGCCAGCAGCACAACCGGTGGAGGGAGCCTGGGGACCGGGGAGCTGTTTTTT. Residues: CASSTTGGGSLGTGELFF.

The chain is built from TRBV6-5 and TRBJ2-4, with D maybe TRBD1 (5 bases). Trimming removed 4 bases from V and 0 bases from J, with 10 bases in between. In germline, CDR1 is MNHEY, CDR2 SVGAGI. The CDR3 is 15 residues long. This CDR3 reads CASSSDSPAKNIQYF. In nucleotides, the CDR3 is TGTGCCAGCAGTTCCGACAGTCCAGCCAAAAACATTCAGTACTTC.

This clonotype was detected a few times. In DNA, the CDR3 is TGTGCCAGCAGGTCCGGGACTAGCGGGGGGGCAAACTCGTACGAGCAGTACTTC. The encoded protein is CASRSGTSGGANSYEQYF. This chain joins TRBV12-3 or TRBV12-4 and TRBJ2-7; 16 bases align to TRBD2. There are 18 residues in the CDR3. The V and J ends lost 6 bases and 4 bases, in that order; junction bases with no gene match: 12.

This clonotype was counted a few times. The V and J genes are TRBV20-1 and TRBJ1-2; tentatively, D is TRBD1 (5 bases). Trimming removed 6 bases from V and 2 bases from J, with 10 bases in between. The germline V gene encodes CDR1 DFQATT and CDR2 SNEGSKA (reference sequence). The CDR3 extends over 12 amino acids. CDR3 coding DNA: TGCAGTGCCGTGGGGGACAACTATGGCTACACCTTC. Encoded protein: CSAVGDNYGYTF.